Following are 24 T cell receptor beta chains from one sample sequenced in a study of T cells after yellow fever vaccination. TCRdb re-called the 5' RACE reads through MiXCR, storing one row per CDR3 protein. This table has some 550,000 distinct CDR3 sequences, about 19% appearing once. Sample: PBMCs, taken 15 days after the yellow fever booster vaccination. The source of these receptors is a man aged 25-40 years who received the YFV17D yellow fever vaccine.

The chain recombines TRBV7-8 with TRBJ2-7, with D uncertain. From germline, CDR1 is SGHVS and CDR2 FQNEAQ. The CDR3 extends over 11 amino acids. With 1 base removed from V and 9 bases from J, the gap between germline ends came to 7 bases. The DNA of the CDR3 is TGTGCCAGCAGCTTAGGTAACGCGCAGTACTTC. This encodes CASSLGNAQYF.

V and J are TRBV14 and TRBJ2-1; TRBD1 matches 10 bases. J was trimmed by 7 bases and V by 0 bases; bases with no gene match: 12. The CDR3 runs to 18 residues. From germline, CDR1 is SGHDN and CDR2 FVKESK. Written as DNA, the CDR3 is TGTGCCAGCAGCCAAGAAGGCTGGGGGACAGGGGCCCTGAATGAGCAGTTCTTC. Its translation: CASSQEGWGTGALNEQFF. Variable domain in full (rest from reference TRBV14 and TRBJ2-1): EAGVTQFPSHSVIEKGQTVTLRCDPISGHDNLYWYRRVMGKEIKFLLHFVKESKQDESGMPNNRFLAERTGGTYSTLKVQPAELEDSGVYFCASSQEGWGTGALNEQFFGPGTRLTVL.

This clonotype was counted between two and nine times. V gene TRBV27 combines with J gene TRBJ2-7; a weak D match, TRBD2 (6 bases). Germline V lookup: CDR1 MNHEY, CDR2 SMNVEV (reference sequence). This CDR3 comprises 12 residues. Trimming stripped 6 bases from V and 6 bases from J, with 12 bases between. The CDR3 is CASRGTFSEQYF. In nucleotides, the CDR3 is TGTGCCAGCAGGGGGACTTTCTCCGAGCAGTACTTC.

The chain carries TRBV2 and TRBJ2-7; 7 bases match TRBD2. The ends lost 6 bases at V and 7 bases at J; junction bases unmatched: 6. The germline V gene has CDR1 SNHLY and CDR2 FYNNEI. CDR3 length: 12 residues. The CDR3 coding sequence is TGTGCCAGCAGGCGGGAGTATCGGGAGCAGTACTTC. Translation: CASRREYREQYF. The whole variable domain, remainder taken from reference TRBV2 and TRBJ2-7, is EPEVTQTPSHQVTQMGQEVILRCVPISNHLYFYWYRQILGQKVEFLVSFYNNEISEKSEIFDDQFSVERPDGSNFTLKIRSTKLEDSAMYFCASRREYREQYFGPGTRLTVT.

The chain uses TRBV7-2 and TRBJ2-3, with a possible D match to TRBD2 (5 bases). V lost 1 base to trimming and J lost 6 bases, with 11 bases between them. CDR3 length: 14 amino acids. Per the germline V gene, CDR1 is SGHTA and CDR2 is FQGNSA. Here the CDR3 DNA reads TGTGCCAGCAGCTTAGACCCGGAGCGGGATACGCAGTATTTT. This codes for CASSLDPERDTQYF.

CDR3 sequence: CASIPYPVATEAFF. The CDR3 nucleotides are TGTGCCAGCATCCCGTACCCGGTTGCCACTGAAGCTTTCTTT. This chain links TRBV7-2 with TRBJ1-1, with no clear D. V gave up 7 bases and J gave up 4 bases, with 16 bases separating them. This CDR3 region has 14 residues. The germline V gene encodes CDR1 SGHTA and CDR2 FQGNSA. The whole variable domain, remainder taken from reference TRBV7-2 and TRBJ1-1, is GAGVSQSPSNKVTEKGKDVELRCDPISGHTALYWYRQSLGQGLEFLIYFQGNSAPDKSGLPSDRFSAERTGGSVSTLTIQRTQQEDSAVYLCASIPYPVATEAFFGQGTRLTVV.

The chain is built from TRBV29-1 and TRBJ2-7; TRBD2 agrees at 9 bases. The CDR3 length is 13 residues. The ends lost 5 bases at V and 2 bases at J; junction bases unmatched: 4. In germline, CDR1 is SQVTM, CDR2 ANQGSEA. CDR3 in DNA: TGCAGCGTTCAGCGGGAGGCGACCTACGAGCAGTACTTC. Its translation is CSVQREATYEQYF.

The genes are TRBV5-1 and TRBJ1-1; D might be TRBD1 (6 bases). Germline CDR1 SGHRS, CDR2 YFSETQ. The CDR3 has 15 amino acids. Trimming stripped 0 bases from V and 1 base from J, with 10 bases between. CDR3 sequence reads: CASSLAGERNTEAFF. The DNA of the CDR3 is TGCGCCAGCAGCTTGGCAGGGGAGAGGAACACTGAAGCTTTCTTT.

This clonotype appeared a few times. V usage is TRBV6-2 or TRBV6-3 and J usage is TRBJ2-7, with 8 bases aligning to TRBD2. Losses at the gene ends were 2 bases for V and 4 bases for J; bases not matched to a gene: 1. The length of the CDR3 is 13 residues. The germline gives CDR1 MNHEY, CDR2 SVGEGT. CDR3 protein: CASSYRLAYEQYF. The CDR3 DNA reads as TGTGCCAGCAGTTACCGACTAGCGTACGAGCAGTACTTC.

This clonotype was recorded a few times. The chain is built from TRBV25-1 and TRBJ2-7; the match to TRBD1 covers 7 bases. The CDR3 totals 14 residues. V gave up 3 bases and J gave up 3 bases; unmatched junction bases: 5. Germline values: CDR1 MGHDK, CDR2 SYGVNS. CDR3 protein: CASSEDRIYYEQYF. CDR3 nucleotides: TGTGCCAGCAGTGAGGACAGGATTTACTACGAGCAGTACTTC.

This clonotype has a handful of counts. The chain carries TRBV6-5 and TRBJ2-7; D may be TRBD1 (7 bases). Trimming stripped 7 bases from V and 4 bases from J, with 20 bases between. Germline V gene sequence: CDR1 MNHEY, CDR2 SVGAGI. The CDR3 length is 15 residues. The CDR3: CASTSRGNRGYEQYF. The DNA of the CDR3 is TGTGCCAGCACTTCTCGCGGGAACAGGGGATACGAGCAGTACTTC.

In its sample, this clonotype was seen a few times. This chain uses TRBV5-6 with TRBJ2-1, with TRBD2 matching over 11 bases. Trimming cost V 4 bases and J 2 bases; bases outside gene matches: 8. Germline V gives CDR1 SGHDT, CDR2 YYEEEE. The CDR3 sequence is 17 residues long. CDR3 protein: CASSPRGTSGAYNEQFF. DNA for the CDR3: TGTGCCAGCAGCCCGAGAGGGACTAGCGGAGCCTACAATGAGCAGTTCTTC.

The rearrangement links TRBV5-1 to TRBJ2-1; TRBD2 agrees at 13 bases. V shed 0 bases, J shed 8 bases, and the junction held 8 bases outside the gene matches. Germline CDR1 and CDR2: SGHRS and YFSETQ. The CDR3 covers 17 residues. The CDR3 region is CASSLDRGTSGKDEQFF. The DNA of the CDR3 is TGCGCCAGCAGCTTGGACCGGGGGACTAGCGGGAAGGATGAGCAGTTCTTC.

This chain joins TRBV20-1 and TRBJ2-7; D unresolved. Trimming took 1 base from V and 2 from J, leaving 9 bases between them. The CDR3 is 13 residues long. Germline V gene data show CDR1 as DFQATT and CDR2 as SNEGSKA (reference sequence). DNA of the CDR3: TGCAGTGCTAGAGTTGGCTCCACCTACGAGCAGTACTTC. This translates into CSARVGSTYEQYF.

The rearrangement joins TRBV10-3 to TRBJ2-7; no clear D. The CDR3 extends over 14 amino acids. Between the trimmed V and J ends, which lost 6 bases and 3 bases, there was a span of 15 bases. Germline CDR1 and CDR2: ENHRY and SYGVKD. The CDR3 DNA reads as TGTGCCATCAGGCACACTACGTCCTTCTACGAGCAGTACTTC. The encoded protein is CAIRHTTSFYEQYF.

This clonotype was seen more than once but under ten times. The rearrangement uses TRBV9 and TRBJ1-6, with a weak D call TRBD1 (5 bases). The CDR3 sequence is 15 residues long. Trimming stripped 0 bases from V and 3 bases from J, with 7 bases between. CDR1 is SGDLS and CDR2 is YYNGEE in the germline V gene. CDR3 DNA: TGTGCCAGCAGCGTAGATCAGGGCTATAATTCACCCCTCCACTTT. It specifies CASSVDQGYNSPLHF. Complete variable domain (other parts from reference TRBV9 and TRBJ1-6): DSGVTQTPKHLITATGQRVTLRCSPRSGDLSVYWYQQSLDQGLQFLIQYYNGEERAKGNILERFSAQQFPDLHSELNLSSLELGDSALYFCASSVDQGYNSPLHFGNGTRLTVT.

The table lists this clonotype with a few counts. The J gene is TRBJ2-7, the V gene TRBV10-3; 8 nucleotides align to TRBD1. With V trimmed by 6 bases and J by 7 bases, 14 bases remained unmatched. Per germline, CDR1 ENHRY and CDR2 SYGVKD. CDR3 length equals 15 residues. Here the CDR3 reads CAISDRGEKWYEQYF. CDR3 coding DNA: TGTGCCATCAGCGACAGGGGCGAGAAGTGGTATGAGCAGTACTTC.

This clonotype has a handful of counts. The chain employs TRBV25-1 and TRBJ2-4, with D maybe TRBD2 (6 bases). V lost 1 base, J lost 6 bases, and 10 bases lay in between. Germline V gives CDR1 MGHDK, CDR2 SYGVNS. This CDR3 region has 14 residues. The CDR3 here is CASSESGVANIQYF. The CDR3 DNA reads as TGTGCCAGCAGTGAATCGGGAGTGGCAAACATTCAGTACTTC.

CDR3 DNA sequence: TGTGCCAGCAGTTTTATGGGTCAGCCCCAGCATTTT. Translating it yields CASSFMGQPQHF. This chain connects TRBV12-3 or TRBV12-4 to TRBJ1-5; D not certain. This CDR3 comprises 12 residues. The V gene lost 3 bases and the J gene lost 6 bases, with 6 bases spanning the gap.

The chain recombines TRBV4-3 with TRBJ2-5; D possibly uses TRBD1 or TRBD2 (5 bases each). Trimming cost V 4 bases and J 5 bases, with 11 bases left between them. Per the germline V gene, CDR1 is LGHNA and CDR2 is YSLEER. This CDR3 region has 13 residues. Written as DNA, the CDR3 is TGCGCCAGCAGCCTGCAGGGAGACGAGACCCAGTACTTC. Amino acids: CASSLQGDETQYF.

This clonotype was observed a handful of times. The chain combines TRBV12-3 or TRBV12-4 with TRBJ2-5; 7 bases line up with TRBD2. The CDR3 covers 15 residues. Unmatched junction bases numbered 7, after V lost 3 bases and J lost 3 bases. The CDR3 sequence is CASSFISGPKETQYF. DNA for the CDR3: TGTGCCAGCAGTTTCATTAGCGGGCCAAAAGAGACCCAGTACTTC.

This clonotype was counted between two and nine times. This CDR3 is CASMRRGNTGELFF. CDR3 nucleotides: TGTGCCAGCATGAGGCGGGGGAACACCGGGGAGCTGTTTTTT. The V call is TRBV28, the J call TRBJ2-2, with D possibly being TRBD2 (6 bases). From germline, CDR1 is MDHEN and CDR2 SYDVKM. Trimming removed 7 bases from V and 1 base from J, with 10 bases in between. The CDR3 is made up of 14 amino acids.

J is TRBJ2-1 and V is TRBV6-5; D remains ambiguous. Germline loops: CDR1 MNHEY, CDR2 SVGAGI. The CDR3 has 15 amino acids. Trimming shortened V by 0 bases and J by 9 bases, and 15 bases separated the two germline ends. DNA of the CDR3: TGTGCCAGCAGTTACTCGGGTCTAGATCTGAGTGAGCAGTTCTTC. This translates into CASSYSGLDLSEQFF.

A few counts support this clonotype. The chain joins TRBV6-5 to TRBJ2-7, with no clear D. CDR1 MNHEY and CDR2 SVGAGI come from the germline V gene. V lost 0 bases to trimming and J lost 7 bases, with 16 bases between them. This CDR3 is 15 amino acids long. CDR3 DNA: TGTGCCAGCAGTTACTCTACCGGGTCCCCTCGGGAGCAGTACTTC. Its translation is CASSYSTGSPREQYF.